The 26 T cell receptor beta chains listed next were all sequenced from one sample in a study of cytomegalovirus exposure and HLA in healthy donors. The study ran its PCR with 60 Vbeta and 13 Jbeta primers. Profiled with immunoSEQ multiplex PCR; TCRdb holds only in-frame clones, not every one. The profile shows under 200,000 clones, roughly 83% of them singletons. The sample comprised PBMCs. The receptors shown here come from a male donor in good health and CMV-seropositive.

V and J are TRBV30 and TRBJ2-1, with 7 bases identical to TRBD2. Unmatched junction bases numbered 6, after V lost 0 bases and J lost 1 base. CDR1 and CDR2 (germline): GTSNPN, SVGIG (reference sequence). The CDR3 has 16 amino acids. The CDR3 loop is CAWSVMGGRSYNEQFF. The DNA of the CDR3 is TGTGCCTGGAGTGTTATGGGCGGGAGATCCTACAATGAGCAGTTCTTC.

This clone was seen only a few times. Here the CDR3 reads CATSREASGASYEQYF. The DNA of the CDR3 is TGTGCCACCAGCAGAGAGGCTAGCGGGGCTTCCTACGAGCAGTACTTC. This chain connects TRBV15 to TRBJ2-7; 9 nucleotides align to TRBD2. V dropped 0 bases and J dropped 1; count of bases not matched to a gene: 4. Germline V gene lookup returns CDR1 LNHNV and CDR2 YYDKDF (reference sequence). The CDR3 has 16 amino acids.

The gene calls are TRBV6-1 and TRBJ1-3; 7 bases match TRBD1. The germline CDR1 and CDR2 sequences are MNHNS and SASEGT. CDR3 length: 13 residues. The J segment lost 7 bases and the V segment lost 6 bases, leaving 6 bases of the junction unmatched. The CDR3 region is CASSEQGRNTIYF. As DNA, the CDR3 is TGTGCCAGCAGCGAACAGGGGCGTAACACCATATATTTT.

The sample holds one count of this clone. The CDR3 loop reads CASSQVLGRGNTEAFF. DNA for the CDR3: TGCGCCAGCAGCCAAGTTCTGGGTAGGGGGAACACTGAAGCTTTCTTT. The chain carries TRBV4-3 and TRBJ1-1; D possibly corresponds to TRBD1 (5 bases). Germline CDR1 reads LGHNA; CDR2 reads YSLEER. V was clipped by 1 base and J by 1 base, with 13 bases between them. The CDR3 is 16 residues long.

V usage is TRBV11-2 and J usage is TRBJ1-4, with TRBD1 matching over 8 bases. After removal of 7 bases from V and 8 bases from J, the junction contained 12 bases not matched to a gene. Germline-derived CDR1 and CDR2 are SGHAT and FQNNGV. CDR3 size: 15 residues. CDR3 nucleotides: TGTGCCAGCACAATTTCAGGGGGCCTTTGGGAAAAACTGTTTTTT. Encoded protein: CASTISGGLWEKLFF.

This clone turned up a few times. The chain is built from TRBV9 and TRBJ1-4; 10 bases align to TRBD1. CDR1 SGDLS and CDR2 YYNGEE come from the germline V gene. Losses at the gene ends were 4 bases for V and 4 bases for J; bases not matched to a gene: 4. The CDR3 spans 15 residues. The CDR3 sequence is CASSSWTGGNEKLFF. The DNA for the CDR3 is TGTGCCAGCAGCTCTTGGACAGGGGGTAATGAAAAACTGTTTTTT.

The gene calls are TRBV6-4 and TRBJ2-3; 11 nucleotides match TRBD2. The CDR3 length is 15 residues. V shed 8 bases and J 1 base; nucleotides not matched to a gene: 5. Germline-derived CDR1 and CDR2 are MRHNA and SNTAGT. This CDR3 is CASRMTSGGTDTQYF. The CDR3 nucleotides read TGTGCCAGCCGGATGACTAGCGGGGGCACAGATACGCAGTATTTT.

Comment on this clone: A read error may produce the germline difference seen at one junction end. This chain joins TRBV7-9 and TRBJ2-7; tentative D call: TRBD1 (5 bases). CDR3 length equals 15 residues. The germline CDR1 and CDR2 sequences are SEHNR and FQNEAQ (reference sequence). The DNA of the CDR3 is TGTTCCAGCAGCTTCAGGGCAGAAGCCCACTACGAGCAGTACTTC. Translated: CSSSFRAEAHYEQYF.

This clone was seen only once. V and J are TRBV10-3 and TRBJ2-7, with D maybe TRBD2 (5 bases). The CDR3 extends over 12 amino acids. Germline assignment: CDR1 ENHRY and CDR2 SYGVKD. V was trimmed by 2 bases and J by 4 bases, leaving 6 bases between them. The CDR3 DNA sequence: TGTGCCATCAGTGAGCGGGGTTACGAGCAGTACTTC. Amino acid sequence: CAISERGYEQYF.

The chain uses TRBV29-1 and TRBJ1-4; D ambiguous. With 2 bases removed from V and 9 bases from J, the gap between germline ends came to 10 bases. The germline gives CDR1 SQVTM, CDR2 ANQGSEA. CDR3 length: 12 residues. CDR3: CSVETEVKKLFF. The CDR3 coding sequence is TGCAGCGTTGAAACGGAGGTCAAAAAACTGTTTTTT.

The rearrangement joins TRBV9 to TRBJ2-1, with 8 bases matching TRBD2. Unmatched junction bases numbered 7, after V lost 0 bases and J lost 5 bases. The CDR3 extends over 16 amino acids. Germline CDR1 is SGDLS and CDR2 is YYNGEE. CDR3: CASSVGGGPINNEQFF. The CDR3 nucleotides are TGTGCCAGCAGCGTAGGCGGGGGGCCCATAAACAATGAGCAGTTCTTC.

The chain carries TRBV18 and TRBJ1-1; possible D gene TRBD1, 5 bases. Germline CDR1 reads KGHSH; CDR2 reads LQKENI. This CDR3 has 17 residues. Trimming stripped 1 base from V and 1 base from J, with 16 bases between. CDR3 sequence: CASSPLPPVTANTEAFF. The CDR3 DNA reads TGTGCCAGCTCACCACTTCCTCCAGTGACAGCGAACACTGAAGCTTTCTTT.

The J gene is TRBJ1-5, the V gene TRBV30; 7 positions match TRBD1. This CDR3 is built from 14 residues. The germline V gene has CDR1 GTSNPN and CDR2 SVGIG (reference sequence). After removal of 2 bases from V and 5 bases from J, the junction contained 6 bases not matched to a gene. DNA of the CDR3: TGTGCCTGGAGTACAACAGGGGCGCATCAGCCCCAGCATTTT. Translated: CAWSTTGAHQPQHF. The whole variable domain, remainder taken from reference TRBV30 and TRBJ1-5, is SQTIHQWPATLVQPVGSPLSLECTVEGTSNPNLYWYRQAAGRGLQLLFYSVGIGQISSEVPQNLSASRPQDRQFILSSKKLLLSDSGFYLCAWSTTGAHQPQHFGDGTRLSIL.

CDR3 sequence: CASSQAPARGANSPLHF. CDR3 in DNA: TGCGCCAGCAGCCAAGCCCCGGCCCGGGGAGCCAATTCACCCCTCCACTTT. The V and J genes are TRBV4-1 and TRBJ1-6; the D is unclear. Per the germline V gene, CDR1 is MGHRA and CDR2 is YSYEKL. The CDR3 consists of 17 residues. With 1 base removed from V and 7 bases from J, the gap between germline ends came to 17 bases.

The gene calls are TRBV19 and TRBJ1-1; 12 nucleotides line up with TRBD1. This CDR3 region has 15 residues. J was trimmed by 2 bases and V by 3 bases; bases with no gene match: 1. The germline V gene has CDR1 LNHDA and CDR2 SQIVND (reference sequence). The CDR3 region has the DNA TGTGCCAGTAGTATGGGACAGGGGGCTAACACTGAAGCTTTCTTT. Translated: CASSMGQGANTEAFF.

A few counts support this clone. This chain joins TRBV2 and TRBJ2-7; D perhaps matches TRBD1 (6 bases). The germline V gene has CDR1 SNHLY and CDR2 FYNNEI. CDR3 length equals 14 residues. The V gene lost 6 bases and the J gene lost 1 base, with 13 bases spanning the gap. CDR3 DNA: TGTGCCAGCAGGGACAGCGACCTTTCCTACGAGCAGTACTTC. It encodes CASRDSDLSYEQYF.

The V gene is TRBV5-4, the J gene TRBJ2-1, with D uncertain. The CDR3 totals 13 residues. CDR1 and CDR2 (germline): SGHNT, YYREEE (reference sequence). V lost 0 bases and J 7 bases, leaving 8 bases between the germline ends. Here the CDR3 DNA reads TGTGCCAGCAGCTTGGGTAATTCTAATGAGCAGTTCTTC. As protein: CASSLGNSNEQFF. Complete variable domain (other parts from reference TRBV5-4 and TRBJ2-1): ETGVTQSPTHLIKTRGQQVTLRCSSQSGHNTVSWYQQALGQGPQFIFQYYREEENGRGNFPPRFSGLQFPNYSSELNVNALELDDSALYLCASSLGNSNEQFFGPGTRLTVL.

This sequence joins TRBV4-3 and TRBJ1-2; TRBD1 matches at 7 bases. This CDR3 has 18 amino acids. V lost 4 bases, J lost 3 bases, and 17 bases stayed unmatched. Germline V lookup: CDR1 LGHNA, CDR2 YSLEER. The CDR3 bases are TGCGCCAGCAGCCTAGGCGAGGTTGGGACAGTATTTGACTATGGCTACACCTTC. It encodes CASSLGEVGTVFDYGYTF.

This chain connects TRBV30 to TRBJ2-5; D not certain. Germline V CDR1 and CDR2: GTSNPN, SVGIG (reference sequence). Trimming took off 4 bases at V and 0 bases at J, with 21 bases between the two ends. The CDR3 runs 17 residues. CDR3 sequence reads: CAWMSTDPFQYQETQYF. The CDR3 bases are TGTGCCTGGATGTCAACAGACCCCTTTCAGTACCAAGAGACCCAGTACTTC.

This clone has more than one count but fewer than ten. The chain carries TRBV19 and TRBJ1-4, with 9 bases aligning to TRBD1. Looked up from germline, CDR1 is LNHDA and CDR2 is SQIVND (reference sequence). This CDR3 has 15 residues. V shed 3 bases, J shed 5 bases, and the junction held 4 bases outside the gene matches. CDR3 residues: CASSITGGPNEKLFF. As DNA, the CDR3 is TGTGCCAGTAGTATTACAGGGGGCCCGAATGAAAAACTGTTTTTT. The full variable domain, completed using reference TRBV19 and TRBJ1-4, is DGGITQSPKYLFRKEGQNVTLSCEQNLNHDAMYWYRQDPGQGLRLIYYSQIVNDFQKGDIAEGYSVSREKKESFPLTVTSAQKNPTAFYLCASSITGGPNEKLFFGSGTQLSVL.

This clone was picked up a small number of times. The chain combines TRBV10-3 with TRBJ1-1; D is perhaps TRBD1 (6 bases). V was cut by 3 bases and J by 1 base, with 6 bases left in between. The germline gives CDR1 ENHRY, CDR2 SYGVKD. CDR3 size: 13 residues. CDR3 region: CAISEQGNTEAFF. In DNA form, the CDR3 reads TGTGCCATCAGTGAACAGGGGAACACTGAAGCTTTCTTT.

This sequence joins TRBV5-1 and TRBJ2-5; 13 bases align to TRBD2. The CDR3 spans 15 residues. The junction had 0 bases not matched to a gene; V was cut back by 0 bases and J by 4 bases. The V gene's germline CDR1 is SGHRS and CDR2 YFSETQ. The CDR3 sequence: CASSLGTSGGETQYF. Written as DNA, the CDR3 is TGCGCCAGCAGCTTGGGGACTAGCGGGGGAGAGACCCAGTACTTC.

V gene TRBV19 combines with J gene TRBJ2-2; 7 nucleotides agree with TRBD2. CDR1 and CDR2 from the germline V gene are LNHDA and SQIVND (reference sequence). V shed 5 bases and J 1 base; nucleotides not matched to a gene: 7. The CDR3 is made up of 16 amino acids. CDR3 protein: CASSQNGGLNTGELFF. The CDR3 nucleotides are TGTGCCAGTAGTCAAAACGGGGGGTTGAACACCGGGGAGCTGTTTTTT. The full variable domain, completed using reference TRBV19 and TRBJ2-2, is DGGITQSPKYLFRKEGQNVTLSCEQNLNHDAMYWYRQDPGQGLRLIYYSQIVNDFQKGDIAEGYSVSREKKESFPLTVTSAQKNPTAFYLCASSQNGGLNTGELFFGEGSRLTVL.

In the case of this clone: The germline gene is not matched at one end of the junction; a read error may be the cause. The chain is built from TRBV6-1 and TRBJ2-2, with TRBD1 identical over 7 bases. From germline, CDR1 is MNHNS and CDR2 SASEGT. The CDR3 consists of 16 residues. The CDR3: CASREDRALWVGELFF. The CDR3 DNA reads as TGTGCCAGCAGGGAAGACAGGGCCTTGTGGGTCGGGGAGCTGTTTTTT.

CDR3 in DNA: TGTGCCAGCAGCTTAGGAGAAAGCGCCTACAATGAGCAGTTCTTC. Protein sequence: CASSLGESAYNEQFF. V gene TRBV11-3 combines with J gene TRBJ2-1; D remains ambiguous. V lost 1 base and J 2 bases, leaving 9 bases between the germline ends. Looked up from germline, CDR1 is SGHNT and CDR2 is YENEEA. CDR3 size: 15 residues.

The J gene is TRBJ2-7, the V gene TRBV5-4, with 9 bases identical to TRBD1. This CDR3 region has 15 residues. V lost 4 bases and J lost 4; bases outside the gene matches: 9. CDR1 is SGHNT and CDR2 is YYREEE in the germline V gene (reference sequence). CDR3 nucleotide sequence: TGTGCCAGCAGCCCCGACTGGACAGGGGTTTACGAGCAGTACTTC. It is translated as CASSPDWTGVYEQYF.